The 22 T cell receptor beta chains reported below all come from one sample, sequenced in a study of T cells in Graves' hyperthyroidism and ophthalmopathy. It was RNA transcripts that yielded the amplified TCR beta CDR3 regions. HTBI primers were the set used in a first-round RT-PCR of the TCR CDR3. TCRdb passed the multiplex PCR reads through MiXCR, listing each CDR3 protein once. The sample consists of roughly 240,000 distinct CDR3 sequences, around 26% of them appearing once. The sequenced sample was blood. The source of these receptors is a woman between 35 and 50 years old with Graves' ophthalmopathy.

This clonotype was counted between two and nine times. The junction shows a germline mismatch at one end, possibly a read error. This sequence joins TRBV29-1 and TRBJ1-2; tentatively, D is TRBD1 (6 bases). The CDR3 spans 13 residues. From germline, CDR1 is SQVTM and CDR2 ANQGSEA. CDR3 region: CSVEGPDSYGYNF. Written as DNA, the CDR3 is TGCAGCGTTGAAGGTCCGGACAGCTATGGCTACAACTTC.

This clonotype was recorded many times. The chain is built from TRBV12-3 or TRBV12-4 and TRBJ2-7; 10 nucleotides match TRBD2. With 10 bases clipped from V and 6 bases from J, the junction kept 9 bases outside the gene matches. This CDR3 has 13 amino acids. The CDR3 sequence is CATQPLAGVEQYF. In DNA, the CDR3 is TGTGCCACCCAGCCCCTAGCGGGAGTCGAGCAGTACTTC.

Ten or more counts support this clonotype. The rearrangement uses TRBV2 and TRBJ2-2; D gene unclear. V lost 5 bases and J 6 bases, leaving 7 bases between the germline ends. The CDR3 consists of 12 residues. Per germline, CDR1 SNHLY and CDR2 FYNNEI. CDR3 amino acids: CASSQDPGELFF. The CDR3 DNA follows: TGTGCCAGCAGTCAGGATCCCGGGGAGCTGTTTTTT.

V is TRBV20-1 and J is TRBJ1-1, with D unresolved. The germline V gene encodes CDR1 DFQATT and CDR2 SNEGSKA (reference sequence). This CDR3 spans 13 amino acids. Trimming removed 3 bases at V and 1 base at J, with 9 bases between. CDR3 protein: CSASRIQNTEAFF. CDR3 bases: TGCAGTGCTAGTAGAATACAGAACACTGAAGCTTTCTTT.

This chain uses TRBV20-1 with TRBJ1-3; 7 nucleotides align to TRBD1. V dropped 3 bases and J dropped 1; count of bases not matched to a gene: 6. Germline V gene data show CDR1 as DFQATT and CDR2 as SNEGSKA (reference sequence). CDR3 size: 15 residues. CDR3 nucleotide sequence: TGCAGTGCTAGCCCCGACAGGGAGTCTGGAAACACCATATATTTT. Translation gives CSASPDRESGNTIYF.

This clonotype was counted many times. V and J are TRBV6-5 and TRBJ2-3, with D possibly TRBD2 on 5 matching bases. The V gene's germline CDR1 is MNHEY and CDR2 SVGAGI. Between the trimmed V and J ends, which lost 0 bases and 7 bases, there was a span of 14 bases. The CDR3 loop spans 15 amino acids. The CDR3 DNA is TGTGCCAGCAGTTACTCGAGCGGTGTCATCTATACGCAGTATTTT. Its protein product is CASSYSSGVIYTQYF.

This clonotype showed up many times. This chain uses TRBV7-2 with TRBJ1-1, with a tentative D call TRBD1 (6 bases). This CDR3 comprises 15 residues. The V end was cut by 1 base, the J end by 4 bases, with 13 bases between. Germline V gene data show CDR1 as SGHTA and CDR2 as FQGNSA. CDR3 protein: CASSLVRRGPTEAFF. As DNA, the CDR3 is TGTGCCAGCAGCTTAGTCCGTCGGGGGCCCACTGAAGCTTTCTTT.

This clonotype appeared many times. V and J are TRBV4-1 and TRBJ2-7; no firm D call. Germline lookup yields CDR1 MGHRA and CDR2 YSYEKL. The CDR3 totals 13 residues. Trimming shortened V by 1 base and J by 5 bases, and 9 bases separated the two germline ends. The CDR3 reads CASSQVGRNEQYF. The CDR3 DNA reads TGCGCCAGCAGCCAAGTAGGGCGGAACGAGCAGTACTTC.

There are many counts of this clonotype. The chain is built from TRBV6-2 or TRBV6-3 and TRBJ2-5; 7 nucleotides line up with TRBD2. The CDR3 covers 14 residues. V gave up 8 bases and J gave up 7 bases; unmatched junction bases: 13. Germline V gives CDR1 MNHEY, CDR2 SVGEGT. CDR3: CASSGTTTTGTQYF. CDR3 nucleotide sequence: TGTGCCAGCTCTGGGACTACCACGACGGGGACCCAGTACTTC.

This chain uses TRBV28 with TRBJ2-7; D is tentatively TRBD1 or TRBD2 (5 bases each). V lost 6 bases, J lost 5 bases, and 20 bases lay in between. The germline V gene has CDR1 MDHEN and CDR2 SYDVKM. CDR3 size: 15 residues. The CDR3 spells CASRLSGAPLNEQYF. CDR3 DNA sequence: TGTGCCAGCAGACTATCCGGGGCTCCCCTTAACGAGCAGTACTTC.

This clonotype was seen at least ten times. CDR3 in DNA: TGTGCCAGCAGTGGACTAGCGGGAGGATACTCCTACGAGCAGTACTTC. It is translated as CASSGLAGGYSYEQYF. This chain joins TRBV6-1 and TRBJ2-7, with 13 positions matching TRBD2. Germline lookup yields CDR1 MNHNS and CDR2 SASEGT. The CDR3 loop spans 16 amino acids. The V and J ends lost 4 bases and 0 bases, in that order; junction bases with no gene match: 3.

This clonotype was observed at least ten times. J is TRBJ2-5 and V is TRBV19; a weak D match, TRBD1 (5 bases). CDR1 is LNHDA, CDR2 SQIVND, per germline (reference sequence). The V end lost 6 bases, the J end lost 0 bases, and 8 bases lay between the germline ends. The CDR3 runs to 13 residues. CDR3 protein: CASSRQHQETQYF. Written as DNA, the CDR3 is TGTGCCAGTAGCCGACAGCACCAAGAGACCCAGTACTTC.

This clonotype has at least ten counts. CDR3 sequence reads: CSAAMRGQVNTEAFF. CDR3 DNA sequence: TGCAGTGCCGCAATGAGGGGACAGGTAAACACTGAAGCTTTCTTT. This chain connects TRBV20-1 to TRBJ1-1, with 8 bases that match TRBD1. After removal of 6 bases from V and 2 bases from J, the junction contained 11 bases not matched to a gene. The CDR3 extends over 15 amino acids. CDR1 and CDR2 (germline): DFQATT, SNEGSKA (reference sequence).

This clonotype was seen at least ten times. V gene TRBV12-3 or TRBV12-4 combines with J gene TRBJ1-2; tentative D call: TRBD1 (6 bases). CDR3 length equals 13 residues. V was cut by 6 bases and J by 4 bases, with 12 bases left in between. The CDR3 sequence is CASSSGQSYGYTF. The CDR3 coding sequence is TGTGCCAGCAGCTCCGGACAGTCCTATGGCTACACCTTC.

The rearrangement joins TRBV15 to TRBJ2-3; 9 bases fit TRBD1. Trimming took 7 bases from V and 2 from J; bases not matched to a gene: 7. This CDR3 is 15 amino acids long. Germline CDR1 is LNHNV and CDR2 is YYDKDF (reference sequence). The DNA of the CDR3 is TGTGCCACCACCCAGGACAGGGGACACACAGATACGCAGTATTTT. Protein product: CATTQDRGHTDTQYF.

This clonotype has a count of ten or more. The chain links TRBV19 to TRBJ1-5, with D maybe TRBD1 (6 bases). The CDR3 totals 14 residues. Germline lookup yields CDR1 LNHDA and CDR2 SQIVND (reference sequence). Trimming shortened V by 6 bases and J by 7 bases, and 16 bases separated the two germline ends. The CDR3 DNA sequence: TGTGCCAGTAGACTTCACAGGGAGGACCAGCCCCAGCATTTT. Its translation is CASRLHREDQPQHF.

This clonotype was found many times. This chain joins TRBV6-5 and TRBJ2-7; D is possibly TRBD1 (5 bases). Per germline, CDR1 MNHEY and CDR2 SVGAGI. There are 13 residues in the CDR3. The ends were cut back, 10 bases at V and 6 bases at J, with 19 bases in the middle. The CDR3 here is CATLRLGVFEQYF. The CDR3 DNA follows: TGTGCCACCCTCCGGCTAGGGGTTTTCGAGCAGTACTTC.

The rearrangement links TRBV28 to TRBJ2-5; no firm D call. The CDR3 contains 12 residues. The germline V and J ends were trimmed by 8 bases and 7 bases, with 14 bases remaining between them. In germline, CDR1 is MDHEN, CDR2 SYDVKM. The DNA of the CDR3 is TGTGCCAGCGGCCATACGGGCGGGACCCAGTACTTC. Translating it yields CASGHTGGTQYF.

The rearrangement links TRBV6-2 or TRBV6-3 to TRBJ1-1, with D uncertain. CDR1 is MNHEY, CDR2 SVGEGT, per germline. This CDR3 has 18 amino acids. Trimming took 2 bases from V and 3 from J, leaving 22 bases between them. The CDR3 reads CASSYRPTTDLRHTEAFF. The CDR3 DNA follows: TGTGCCAGCAGTTACCGGCCCACGACGGACTTGAGGCACACTGAAGCTTTCTTT.

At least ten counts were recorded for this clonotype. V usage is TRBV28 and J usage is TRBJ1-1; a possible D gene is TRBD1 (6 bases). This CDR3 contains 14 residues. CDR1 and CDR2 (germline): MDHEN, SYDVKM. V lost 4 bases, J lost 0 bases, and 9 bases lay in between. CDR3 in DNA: TGTGCCAGCAGTTCAGGACAGATGAACACTGAAGCTTTCTTT. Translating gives CASSSGQMNTEAFF.

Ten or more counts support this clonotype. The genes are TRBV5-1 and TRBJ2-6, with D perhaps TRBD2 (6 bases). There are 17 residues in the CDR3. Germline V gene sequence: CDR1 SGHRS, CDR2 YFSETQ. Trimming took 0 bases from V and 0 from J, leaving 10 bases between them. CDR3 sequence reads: CASSLAGTSSGANVLTF. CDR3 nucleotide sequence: TGCGCCAGCAGCTTGGCGGGGACTTCCTCTGGGGCCAACGTCCTGACTTTC. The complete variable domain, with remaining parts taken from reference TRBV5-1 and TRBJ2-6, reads KAGVTQTPRYLIKTRGQQVTLSCSPISGHRSVSWYQQTPGQGLQFLFEYFSETQRNKGNFPGRFSGRQFSNSRSEMNVSTLELGDSALYLCASSLAGTSSGANVLTFGAGSRLTVL.

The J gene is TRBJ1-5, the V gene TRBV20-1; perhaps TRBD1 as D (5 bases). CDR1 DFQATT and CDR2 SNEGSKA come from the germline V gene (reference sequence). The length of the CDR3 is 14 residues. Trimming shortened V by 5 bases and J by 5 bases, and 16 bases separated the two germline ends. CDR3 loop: CSARQGSSHQPQHF. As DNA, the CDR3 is TGCAGTGCTCGTCAGGGTTCATCTCATCAGCCCCAGCATTTT.